Included here is one T cell receptor (beta chain) sequence, with context. A second about 6 to 12 cycle PCR used barcoded and J-beta primers. TCRdb reprocessed the 5' RACE reads via MiXCR and lists one record per CDR3 protein. The data show 1.5 million to 2 million distinct CDR3 sequences, 30% to 40% seen once. The record originates from a study of blood T cells in healthy people across ages. Source material: blood. This sequence originates from a human donor in good health.

CDR3: CASSFSGTGGISPLHF. CDR3 DNA: TGTGCCAGCAGTTTCTCGGGGACAGGGGGCATTTCACCCCTCCACTTT. V gene TRBV7-2 combines with J gene TRBJ1-6; the match to TRBD1 covers 12 bases. Germline V lookup: CDR1 SGHTA, CDR2 FQGNSA. V shed 6 bases, J shed 9 bases, and the junction held 9 bases outside the gene matches. CDR3 length: 16 residues.